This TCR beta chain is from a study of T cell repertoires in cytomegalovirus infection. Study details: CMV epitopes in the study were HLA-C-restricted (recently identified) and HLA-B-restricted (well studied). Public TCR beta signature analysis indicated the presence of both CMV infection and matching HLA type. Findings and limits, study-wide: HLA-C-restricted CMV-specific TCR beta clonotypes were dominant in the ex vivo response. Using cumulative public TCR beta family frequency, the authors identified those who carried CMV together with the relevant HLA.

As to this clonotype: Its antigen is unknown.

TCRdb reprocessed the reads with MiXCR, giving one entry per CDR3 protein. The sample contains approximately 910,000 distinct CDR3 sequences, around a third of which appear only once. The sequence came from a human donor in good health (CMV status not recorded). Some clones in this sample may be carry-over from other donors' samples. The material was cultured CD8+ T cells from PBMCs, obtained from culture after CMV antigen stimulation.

The CDR3 reads CASSRLAGPTYEQYV. In DNA form, the CDR3 reads TGTGCCAGCAGCAGACTAGCGGGGCCGACCTACGAGCAGTACGTC. The chain links TRBV7-6 to TRBJ2-7; 11 bases are shared with TRBD2. The germline CDR1 and CDR2 sequences are SGHVS and FNYEAQ. V was clipped by 5 bases and J by 2 bases; unmatched bases: 5. The CDR3 length is 15 residues.